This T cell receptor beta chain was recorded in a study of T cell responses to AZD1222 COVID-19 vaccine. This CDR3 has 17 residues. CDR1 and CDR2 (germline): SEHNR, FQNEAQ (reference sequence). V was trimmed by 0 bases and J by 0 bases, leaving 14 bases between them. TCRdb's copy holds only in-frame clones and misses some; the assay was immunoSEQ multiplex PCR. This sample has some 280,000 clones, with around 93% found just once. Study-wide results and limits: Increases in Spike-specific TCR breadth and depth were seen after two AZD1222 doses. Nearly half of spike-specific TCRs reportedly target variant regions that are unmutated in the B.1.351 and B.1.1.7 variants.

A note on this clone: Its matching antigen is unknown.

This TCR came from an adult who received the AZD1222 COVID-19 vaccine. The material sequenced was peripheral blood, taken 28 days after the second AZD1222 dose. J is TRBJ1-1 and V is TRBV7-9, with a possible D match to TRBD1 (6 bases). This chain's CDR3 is CASSLATGRVLNTEAFF. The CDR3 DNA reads TGTGCCAGCAGCTTAGCCACAGGGAGGGTATTGAACACTGAAGCTTTCTTT.